This T cell receptor beta chain originates from a study of spatial heterogeneity in lung cancer (dated by TCRdb to between 2018 and 2020). For the wider study: More beta-chain than alpha-chain transcripts were consistently detected, likely reflecting higher beta-chain transcript abundance. At surgery, 220 tumor regions, approximately 64 matched nontumor lung samples and 45 to 60 PBMC samples were TCR-sequenced for both alpha and beta chains. In the raw uncorrected reads, each unique combination of TCR and UMI appeared on average more than ten times. Nonsynonymous mutation counts, determined by whole-exome sequencing of tumor tissue, were related to TCR repertoire features. TCR alpha and beta repertoires were quantitatively compared across multiple tumor regions, matched nontumor lung and blood in non-small cell lung cancer.

Study-level results and caveats: Additional single-cell paired TCR alpha and beta sequencing was considered necessary to confirm, at a functional level, the hypothesis that regional TCRs recognize regional mutations. Ubiquitous expanded tumor TCRs showed up in blood more often at tumor resection than at routine follow-up.

This clonotype is judged medium-sized (0.01 to 0.1%). The target of this receptor is not known. No much larger clonotype is one base removed from it; base qualities were not supplied. The library was prepared using 5' RACE. Sequencing was carried out with a NextSeq 500. To allow correction of PCR and sequencing errors, the TCR library protocol tagged every TCR cDNA molecule with a unique molecular identifier. Concerning the study's data processing: Decombinator tools were used for TCR identification, UMI-based error correction and CDR3 extraction. TCRs above a frequency of 2 per 1,000, corresponding to the top 1% of the tumor frequency distribution, were defined as expanded. Rényi diversity was computed with the R vegan package after subsampling each repertoire 100 times to 5,000 TCRs. CDR3 similarity networks were built from amino acid triplet string-kernel similarity, with CDR3s being connected when pairwise similarity was above 0.82. TCRdb redid the processing of the public reads, applying fastp at Q25 and MiXCR, and retained in-frame beta chains. All rows with the same CDR3 protein become a single entry with the most common DNA and genes. It is TCRdb's table, rather than the study itself, that gives the V and J calls and clone size. In this sample the table shows about 38,000 distinct CDR3 sequences, around 7% of which occur a single time. Of the sample, 25% to 35% is held by the ten largest clones.

Including cysteine and phenylalanine, the CDR3 has 13 amino acids. CDR3 DNA only is kept here, 39 bases in frame from base 1. The V and J ends are trimmed by 3 bases and 1 base, leaving 10 bases between them. CDR1 and CDR2 are read off the germline V gene (reference sequence) as DFQATT and SNEGSKA. The label giving this sample's time point can be read as: sample taken at primary tumor resection. Without any cell sorting, TCR sequencing was performed on whole RNA extracted either from tumor and nontumor lung tissue or from cryopreserved PBMC samples. Samples were obtained from about 69 patients with early-stage, untreated non-small cell lung cancer from the lung TRACERx cohort. A patient was chosen for TCR sequencing only when enough RNA was available from at least two tumor regions.

This clonotype was obtained from a male donor with early-stage non-small cell lung cancer. Sample: PBMCs, taken at surgery. The chain employs TRBV20-1 and TRBJ2-7; the D gene cannot be resolved reliably. For the CDR3, the sequence is CSASTSLSYEQYF. The DNA sequence is given as TGCAGTGCTAGTACAAGCCTTTCCTACGAGCAGTACTTC.